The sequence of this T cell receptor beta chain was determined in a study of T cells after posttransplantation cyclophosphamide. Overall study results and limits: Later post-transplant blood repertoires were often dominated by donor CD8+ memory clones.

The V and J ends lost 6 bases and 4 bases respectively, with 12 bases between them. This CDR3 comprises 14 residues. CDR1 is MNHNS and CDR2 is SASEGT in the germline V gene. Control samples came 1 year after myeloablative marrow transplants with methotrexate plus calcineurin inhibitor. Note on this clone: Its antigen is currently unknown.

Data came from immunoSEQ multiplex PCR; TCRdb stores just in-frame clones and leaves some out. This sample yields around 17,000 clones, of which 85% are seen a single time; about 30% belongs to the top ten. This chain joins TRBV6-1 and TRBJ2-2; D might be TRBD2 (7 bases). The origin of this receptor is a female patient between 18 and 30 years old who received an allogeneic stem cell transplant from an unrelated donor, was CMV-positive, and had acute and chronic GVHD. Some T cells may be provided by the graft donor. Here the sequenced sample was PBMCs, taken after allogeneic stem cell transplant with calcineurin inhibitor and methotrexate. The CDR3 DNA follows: TGTGCCAGCAGGCAGAGGGGGGGCACCGGGGAGCTGTTTTTT. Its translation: CASRQRGGTGELFF.